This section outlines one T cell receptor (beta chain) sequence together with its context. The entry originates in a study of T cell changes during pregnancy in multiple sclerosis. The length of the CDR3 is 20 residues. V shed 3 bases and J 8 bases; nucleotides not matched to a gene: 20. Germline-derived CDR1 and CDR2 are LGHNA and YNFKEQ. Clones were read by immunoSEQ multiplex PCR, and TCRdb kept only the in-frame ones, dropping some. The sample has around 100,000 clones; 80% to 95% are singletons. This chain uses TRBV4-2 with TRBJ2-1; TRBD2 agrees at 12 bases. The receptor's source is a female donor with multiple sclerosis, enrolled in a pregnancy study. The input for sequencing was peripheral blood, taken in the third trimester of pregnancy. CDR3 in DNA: TGTGCCAGCAGCCACCTTTTGACTAGCGGGAGAGATGGGGATATCGATGAGCAGTTCTTC. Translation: CASSHLLTSGRDGDIDEQFF.